This paragraph reports one TCR beta chain. The germline V gene encodes CDR1 LGHNA and CDR2 YSLEER. There are 15 residues in the CDR3. V lost 0 bases and J 2 bases, leaving 11 bases between the germline ends. Clones were sequenced by immunoSEQ multiplex PCR, and TCRdb holds only the in-frame ones, with some missing. This sample yields millions of clones, of which approximately 92% are seen a single time; around 0.15% belongs to the top ten. The data were taken from a study of shared clonotypes between healthy human individuals. Study details: Each donor's CD4 naive and CD4 memory cells filled three plates apiece, CD8 naive two, and CD8 memory one.

The sample taken for sequencing was naive CD4+ T cells sorted from blood. As to subset: CD45RA+ positively selected. The TCR sequence derives from a man younger than 35 in good health. The gene calls are TRBV4-3 and TRBJ2-7; D gene unclear. The CDR3 spells CASSQDRGKPYEQYF. The CDR3 nucleotides are TGCGCCAGCAGCCAAGATCGCGGTAAACCCTACGAGCAGTACTTC.